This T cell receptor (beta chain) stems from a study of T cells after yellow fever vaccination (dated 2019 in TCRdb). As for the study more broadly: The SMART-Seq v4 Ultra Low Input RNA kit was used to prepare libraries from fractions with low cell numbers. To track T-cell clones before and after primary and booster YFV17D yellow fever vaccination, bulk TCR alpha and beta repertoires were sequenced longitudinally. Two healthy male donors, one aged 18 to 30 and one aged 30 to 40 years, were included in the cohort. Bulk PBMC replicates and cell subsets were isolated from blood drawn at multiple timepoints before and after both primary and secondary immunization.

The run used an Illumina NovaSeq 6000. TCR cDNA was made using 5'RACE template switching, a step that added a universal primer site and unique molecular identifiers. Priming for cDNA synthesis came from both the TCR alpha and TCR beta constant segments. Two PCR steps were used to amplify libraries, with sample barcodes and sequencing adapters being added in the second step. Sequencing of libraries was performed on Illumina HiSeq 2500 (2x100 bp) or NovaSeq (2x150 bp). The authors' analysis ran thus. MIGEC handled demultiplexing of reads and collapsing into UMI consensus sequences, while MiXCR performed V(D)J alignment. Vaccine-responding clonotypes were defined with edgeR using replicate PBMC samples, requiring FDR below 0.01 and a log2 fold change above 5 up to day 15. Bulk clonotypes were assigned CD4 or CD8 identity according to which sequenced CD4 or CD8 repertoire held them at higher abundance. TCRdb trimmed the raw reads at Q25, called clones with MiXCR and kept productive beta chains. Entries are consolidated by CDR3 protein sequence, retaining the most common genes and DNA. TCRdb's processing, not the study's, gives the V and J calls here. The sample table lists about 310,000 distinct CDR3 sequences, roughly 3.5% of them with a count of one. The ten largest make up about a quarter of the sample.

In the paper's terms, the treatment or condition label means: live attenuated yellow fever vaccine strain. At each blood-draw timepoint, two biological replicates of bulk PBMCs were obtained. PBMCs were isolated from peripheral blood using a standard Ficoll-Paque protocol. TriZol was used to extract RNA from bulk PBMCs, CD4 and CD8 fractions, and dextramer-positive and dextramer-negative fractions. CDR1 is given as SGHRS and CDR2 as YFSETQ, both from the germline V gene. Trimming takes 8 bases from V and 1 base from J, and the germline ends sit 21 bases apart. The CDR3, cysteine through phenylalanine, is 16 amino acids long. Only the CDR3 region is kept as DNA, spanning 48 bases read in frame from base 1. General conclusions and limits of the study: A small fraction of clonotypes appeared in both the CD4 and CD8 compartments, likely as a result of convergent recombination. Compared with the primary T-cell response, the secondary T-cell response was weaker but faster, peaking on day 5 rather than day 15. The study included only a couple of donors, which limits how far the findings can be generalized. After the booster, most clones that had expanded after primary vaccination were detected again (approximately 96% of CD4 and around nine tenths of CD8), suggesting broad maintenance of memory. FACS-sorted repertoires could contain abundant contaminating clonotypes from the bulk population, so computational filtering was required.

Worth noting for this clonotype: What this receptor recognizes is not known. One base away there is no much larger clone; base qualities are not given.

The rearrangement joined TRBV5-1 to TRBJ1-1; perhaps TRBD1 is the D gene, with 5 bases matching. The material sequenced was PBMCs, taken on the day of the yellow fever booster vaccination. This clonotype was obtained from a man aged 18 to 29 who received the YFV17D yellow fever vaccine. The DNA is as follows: TGCGCCAGTAGTGACCGTTTTGGGCAGGGGAACACTGAAGCTTTCTTT. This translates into CASSDRFGQGNTEAFF.